These 3 T cell receptor beta chains originate from one sample sequenced in a study of blood T cell repertoires in COVID-19. Measured with immunoSEQ multiplex PCR; TCRdb has only the in-frame clones, and not every one. The sample has fewer than 650,000 clones, 85% to 90% seen once; the top ten hold roughly 7.4%. Sequencing was performed on peripheral blood. The source is a woman in her fifties or sixties with COVID-19, enrolled during active disease.

This clone occurred once. The chain carries TRBV7-8 and TRBJ2-3; D perhaps matches TRBD1 (5 bases). CDR1 and CDR2 (germline): SGHVS, FQNEAQ. There are 12 residues in the CDR3. V lost 5 bases to trimming and J lost 7 bases, with 10 bases between them. The CDR3 region is CASSLQGHTQYF. CDR3 in DNA: TGTGCCAGCAGCCTCCAGGGCCATACGCAGTATTTT.

The count of this clone is one. J is TRBJ1-4 and V is TRBV19, with TRBD1 matching over 8 bases. The ends lost 8 bases at V and 12 bases at J; junction bases unmatched: 14. Germline V gene sequence: CDR1 LNHDA, CDR2 SQIVND (reference sequence). This CDR3 has 14 amino acids. CDR3 amino acids: CASHPGGQVHELFF. CDR3 nucleotides: TGTGCCAGTCACCCAGGGGGACAGGTTCACGAACTGTTTTTT.

CDR3 loop: CASRGLVGSYNEQFF. Here the CDR3 DNA reads TGTGCCAGCAGGGGACTAGTTGGCTCCTACAATGAGCAGTTCTTC. This chain links TRBV6-5 with TRBJ2-1; 8 bases fit TRBD2. J gave up 0 bases and V 6 bases, and 4 bases lay outside the gene matches. This CDR3 spans 15 amino acids. CDR1 is MNHEY and CDR2 is SVGAGI in the germline V gene.